The clone carrying this T cell receptor beta chain was counted at least ten times. This sample stems from a study of early T cells in non-severe SARS-CoV-2 infection. V lost 0 bases to trimming and J lost 5 bases, with 4 bases between them. The CDR3 runs 13 residues. The germline CDR1 and CDR2 sequences are LNHDA and SQIVND (reference sequence). TCRdb used MiXCR to reprocess the 5' RACE reads, holding one entry per CDR3 protein. The data show tens of thousands of distinct CDR3 sequences, 6% to 6.5% seen once. The receptor was isolated from an adult who was a healthcare worker with PCR-confirmed SARS-CoV-2 infection or an uninfected control (not recorded which). The sequencing sample was made of whole blood. V is TRBV19 and J is TRBJ2-2; unclear D gene. CDR3 in amino acids: CASSIDVTGELFF. CDR3 sequence (DNA): TGTGCCAGTAGTATAGATGTGACCGGGGAGCTGTTTTTT.